A single sample is the source of the 16 T cell receptor beta chains below, sequenced in a study of blood T cell repertoires in COVID-19. Sequencing was performed with immunoSEQ multiplex PCR; in TCRdb, only in-frame clones are kept and a portion is missing. The data contain about 150,000 clones, around four fifths of them singletons. The sequencing input was peripheral blood. The receptors derive from a woman between 35 and 50 years old with active or convalescent COVID-19.

The V gene is TRBV20-1, the J gene TRBJ1-3; tentatively, D is TRBD1 (6 bases). The CDR3 spans 18 residues. Germline loops: CDR1 DFQATT, CDR2 SNEGSKA (reference sequence). V was cut by 6 bases and J by 0 bases, with 24 bases left in between. The CDR3, as DNA: TGCAGTGCAAGTAGCGGGATGATCAGGGGTTTCTCTGGAAACACCATATATTTT. Amino acid sequence: CSASSGMIRGFSGNTIYF.

V and J are TRBV27 and TRBJ1-1; weak D call: TRBD1 (6 bases). Trimming pared 2 bases from V and 1 base from J, leaving 14 bases between. Per germline, CDR1 MNHEY and CDR2 SMNVEV (reference sequence). This CDR3 contains 16 residues. The CDR3 loop is CASSLGGGGANTEAFF. The CDR3 DNA reads TGTGCCAGCAGTTTAGGTGGCGGGGGGGCGAACACTGAAGCTTTCTTT.

This clone appeared once. J is TRBJ2-2 and V is TRBV29-1; no definite D call. Germline values: CDR1 SQVTM, CDR2 ANQGSEA. The CDR3 is 15 amino acids. The V end was cut by 7 bases, the J end by 3 bases, with 18 bases between. The CDR3 nucleotides are TGCAGCGCCAAGTTGGCTGGGCTGGACACCGGGGAGCTGTTTTTT. It is translated as CSAKLAGLDTGELFF.

This chain connects TRBV7-9 to TRBJ1-2, with 7 bases aligning to TRBD1. After removal of 4 bases from V and 6 bases from J, the junction contained 8 bases not matched to a gene. Germline V CDR1 and CDR2: SEHNR, FQNEAQ (reference sequence). The CDR3 spans 14 residues. This CDR3 reads CASSSRTGQDGYTF. The CDR3 nucleotides read TGTGCCAGCAGCTCCCGGACAGGTCAGGATGGCTACACCTTC.

The V call is TRBV2, the J call TRBJ1-5; unclear D gene. Germline loops: CDR1 SNHLY, CDR2 FYNNEI. V was cut by 5 bases and J by 7 bases, with 18 bases left in between. CDR3 length equals 15 residues. The CDR3 spells CASSFNPAVGQPQHF. CDR3 coding DNA: TGTGCCAGCAGTTTCAACCCGGCAGTCGGGCAGCCCCAGCATTTT.

The chain employs TRBV5-1 and TRBJ2-7; 10 nucleotides agree with TRBD1. Germline loops: CDR1 SGHRS, CDR2 YFSETQ. The trim removed 2 bases at V and 6 bases at J, leaving 8 bases unmatched. This CDR3 is built from 15 residues. CDR3 nucleotides: TGCGCCAGCAGCTTTGGTCAGACAGGGGGCGGCGAGCAGTACTTC. This gives the protein CASSFGQTGGGEQYF. Variable domain in full (rest from reference TRBV5-1 and TRBJ2-7): KAGVTQTPRYLIKTRGQQVTLSCSPISGHRSVSWYQQTPGQGLQFLFEYFSETQRNKGNFPGRFSGRQFSNSRSEMNVSTLELGDSALYLCASSFGQTGGGEQYFGPGTRLTVT.

The chain recombines TRBV28 with TRBJ2-7, with TRBD2 as a possible D gene (6 bases). Germline CDR1 MDHEN, CDR2 SYDVKM. V was cut by 7 bases and J by 6 bases, with 22 bases left in between. The CDR3 runs 15 residues. The chain's CDR3 is CASTGGFTATREQYF. The CDR3 nucleotides read TGTGCCAGCACCGGAGGGTTCACAGCTACTCGCGAGCAGTACTTC.

V gene TRBV4-3 combines with J gene TRBJ2-5, with D tentatively TRBD2 (6 bases). In germline, CDR1 is LGHNA, CDR2 YSLEER. V lost 0 bases and J lost 7, with 18 bases in between. CDR3 length: 16 amino acids. CDR3 sequence (DNA): TGCGCCAGCAGCCAAGATAGGCCGGGAGCTGGAGGGACCCAGTACTTC. It is translated as CASSQDRPGAGGTQYF.

The V call is TRBV10-1, the J call TRBJ1-2; 8 bases are shared with TRBD1. J lost 4 bases, V lost 5 bases, and 6 bases had no gene match. Germline lookup yields CDR1 WNHNN and CDR2 SYGVQD (reference sequence). This CDR3 contains 14 residues. The CDR3, as DNA: TGCGCCAGCAGTCCTGGACAGGGTCTCTATGGCTACACCTTC. It is translated as CASSPGQGLYGYTF.

This clone occurred once. J is TRBJ1-2 and V is TRBV6-5; no clear D gene. This CDR3 has 14 residues. Germline V gene sequence: CDR1 MNHEY, CDR2 SVGAGI. Trimming left V 0 bases short and J 4 bases short, with 9 bases between. CDR3 nucleotide sequence: TGTGCCAGCAGTTACTCGTCCAAAATCTATGGCTACACCTTC. It specifies CASSYSSKIYGYTF.

The chain is built from TRBV7-2 and TRBJ2-1; TRBD1 is a possible D gene (6 bases). The V gene lost 2 bases and the J gene lost 2 bases, with 16 bases spanning the gap. Germline V gene sequence: CDR1 SGHTA, CDR2 FQGNSA. The CDR3 covers 17 residues. The CDR3 bases are TGTGCCAGCAGCTTAACGAGGGGGTTAGCGCCCTACAATGAGCAGTTCTTC. This sequence encodes CASSLTRGLAPYNEQFF.

J is TRBJ2-1 and V is TRBV4-1, with no clear D. V dropped 4 bases and J dropped 0 bases, with 16 bases sitting between them. Germline CDR1 MGHRA, CDR2 YSYEKL. This CDR3 comprises 17 residues. CDR3 sequence (DNA): TGCGCCAGCAGCCTTGGCCCCAGGCCCAGCTCCTACAATGAGCAGTTCTTC. Protein sequence: CASSLGPRPSSYNEQFF.

This clone was recorded once. The chain joins TRBV7-2 to TRBJ2-7; possible D gene TRBD2, 8 bases. The V gene lost 6 bases and the J gene lost 3 bases, with 18 bases spanning the gap. Germline-derived CDR1 and CDR2 are SGHTA and FQGNSA. This CDR3 has 15 residues. The CDR3 is CASSRGGTDLYEQYF. DNA of the CDR3: TGTGCCAGCAGTCGGGGGGGGACAGACCTCTACGAGCAGTACTTC. Complete variable domain (other parts from reference TRBV7-2 and TRBJ2-7): GAGVSQSPSNKVTEKGKDVELRCDPISGHTALYWYRQSLGQGLEFLIYFQGNSAPDKSGLPSDRFSAERTGGSVSTLTIQRTQQEDSAVYLCASSRGGTDLYEQYFGPGTRLTVT.

This sequence joins TRBV6-2 or TRBV6-3 and TRBJ2-3; TRBD2 agrees at 15 bases. Germline lookup yields CDR1 MNHEY and CDR2 SVGEGT. The CDR3 consists of 16 residues. V was pared by 6 bases and J by 5 bases, with 6 bases of the junction left unmatched. In nucleotides, the CDR3 is TGTGCCAGCAGCCCGGGACTAGCGGGAGGCGGAGATACGCAGTATTTT. Translation gives CASSPGLAGGGDTQYF.

In its sample, this clone was seen once. CDR3 amino acids: CASSLEPSGVLIRTDTQYF. The DNA of the CDR3 is TGCGCCAGCAGCTTGGAGCCTAGCGGGGTTCTCATTAGGACAGATACGCAGTATTTT. The chain has TRBV5-1 and TRBJ2-3; 9 nucleotides line up with TRBD2. Germline V gene lookup returns CDR1 SGHRS and CDR2 YFSETQ. There are 19 residues in the CDR3. V was clipped by 0 bases and J by 3 bases; unmatched bases: 14.

This clone occurred a few times. V is TRBV6-2 or TRBV6-3 and J is TRBJ1-1; tentative D call: TRBD1 (5 bases). Deletions cut 0 bases from V and 1 base from J, with 12 bases between. The CDR3 loop spans 16 amino acids. Germline V gene lookup returns CDR1 MNHEY and CDR2 SVGEGT. The CDR3 DNA is TGTGCCAGCAGTTACTCACCTGGGCAGGGGAACACTGAAGCTTTCTTT. This encodes CASSYSPGQGNTEAFF.